The 26 T cell receptor beta chains below come from one sample, sequenced in a study of OX40 agonist ivuxolimab in advanced cancers. The data were produced by immunoSEQ multiplex PCR, yet TCRdb's version contains in-frame clones alone and is incomplete. The table lists fewer than 25,000 clones, 75% to 85% of them singletons. Sample: CD4+ or CD8+ T cells sorted from blood, taken in a trial of the OX40 agonist ivuxolimab. The receptors originated from an adult with an advanced solid tumor such as melanoma, head and neck, liver or kidney cancer.

The gene calls are TRBV7-9 and TRBJ1-1; D not resolved. This CDR3 contains 12 residues. V lost 1 base and J lost 6, with 6 bases in between. In germline, CDR1 is SEHNR, CDR2 FQNEAQ (reference sequence). CDR3 loop: CASSLGTSEAFF. The CDR3, as DNA: TGTGCCAGCAGCTTAGGTACGTCTGAAGCTTTCTTT. Full variable domain (outside the CDR3, taken from reference TRBV7-9 and TRBJ1-1): DTGVSQNPRHKITKRGQNVTFRCDPISEHNRLYWYRQTLGQGPEFLTYFQNEAQLEKSRLLSDRFSAERPKGSFSTLEIQRTEQGDSAMYLCASSLGTSEAFFGQGTRLTVV.

The V and J genes are TRBV4-3 and TRBJ2-1; 7 bases match TRBD2. The CDR3 consists of 14 residues. With 2 bases clipped from V and 7 bases from J, the junction kept 5 bases outside the gene matches. Germline V gene sequence: CDR1 LGHNA, CDR2 YSLEER. The CDR3 DNA reads as TGCGCCAGCAGCCAAAGCCCCGGGGGGAATGAGCAGTTCTTC. Encoded protein: CASSQSPGGNEQFF.

This chain links TRBV7-6 with TRBJ1-4; D remains ambiguous. CDR1 and CDR2 (germline): SGHVS, FNYEAQ. This CDR3 comprises 14 residues. V lost 1 base and J 8 bases, leaving 11 bases between the germline ends. The CDR3 DNA follows: TGTGCCAGCAGCTTAGGTGGGGTTGGGGAAAAACTGTTTTTT. Translating gives CASSLGGVGEKLFF. Looking up the rest from reference TRBV7-6 and TRBJ1-4 gives the full variable domain: GAGVSQSPRYKVTKRGQDVALRCDPISGHVSLYWYRQALGQGPEFLTYFNYEAQQDKSGLPNDRFSAERPEGSISTLTIQRTEQRDSAMYRCASSLGGVGEKLFFGSGTQLSVL.

DNA for the CDR3: TGTGCCAGCAGCTTAGGGACAGGCATAACCTACGAGCAGTACTTC. Protein product: CASSLGTGITYEQYF. The gene calls are TRBV7-9 and TRBJ2-7; 7 bases are shared with TRBD1. V lost 1 base to trimming and J lost 2 bases; unmatched junction nucleotides: 5. The germline gives CDR1 SEHNR, CDR2 FQNEAQ (reference sequence). CDR3 length: 15 residues.

The chain recombines TRBV9 with TRBJ2-1, with a tentative D call TRBD1 (6 bases). Germline CDR1 is SGDLS and CDR2 is YYNGEE. The ends were cut back, 0 bases at V and 2 bases at J, with 6 bases in the middle. This CDR3 is 14 amino acids long. This CDR3 is CASSVGTAYNEQFF. For the CDR3, the DNA is TGTGCCAGCAGCGTAGGGACAGCCTACAATGAGCAGTTCTTC.

This chain joins TRBV5-6 and TRBJ1-6; D is perhaps TRBD1 (5 bases). Germline-derived CDR1 and CDR2 are SGHDT and YYEEEE. This CDR3 is 13 amino acids long. V lost 7 bases, J lost 0 bases, and 5 bases lay in between. Here the CDR3 DNA reads TGTGCCAGCCAGGGCTCCTATAATTCACCCCTCCACTTT. Translating gives CASQGSYNSPLHF. The full variable domain, with the rest looked up from reference TRBV5-6 and TRBJ1-6, is DAGVTQSPTHLIKTRGQQVTLRCSPKSGHDTVSWYQQALGQGPQFIFQYYEEEERQRGNFPDRFSGHQFPNYSSELNVNALLLGDSALYLCASQGSYNSPLHFGNGTRLTVT.

The chain uses TRBV7-9 and TRBJ2-1; TRBD2 is a possible D gene (6 bases). Trimming removed 1 base at V and 2 bases at J, with 12 bases between. Per the germline V gene, CDR1 is SEHNR and CDR2 is FQNEAQ (reference sequence). CDR3 size: 16 residues. CDR3 coding DNA: TGTGCCAGCAGCTTAGAGGCGGGGAGTACCTACAATGAGCAGTTCTTC. This codes for CASSLEAGSTYNEQFF.

The gene calls are TRBV6-5 and TRBJ1-2; D is perhaps TRBD1 (5 bases). CDR1 and CDR2 from the germline V gene are MNHEY and SVGAGI. Trimming shortened V by 2 bases and J by 3 bases, and 10 bases separated the two germline ends. CDR3 length: 14 amino acids. The CDR3 region is CASSYQGGHYGYTF. The DNA for the CDR3 is TGTGCCAGCAGTTACCAGGGCGGACACTATGGCTACACCTTC.

The CDR3 loop is CASSWDSHQPQHF. For the CDR3, the DNA is TGTGCCAGCAGTTGGGACAGCCATCAGCCCCAGCATTTT. The chain carries TRBV27 and TRBJ1-5; 7 bases agree with TRBD1. The length of the CDR3 is 13 residues. The ends lost 4 bases at V and 5 bases at J; junction bases unmatched: 2. Per germline, CDR1 MNHEY and CDR2 SMNVEV (reference sequence).

The V and J genes are TRBV11-2 and TRBJ1-1, with unresolved D. V shed 1 base and J shed 10 bases, with 10 bases lying between them. This CDR3 is built from 12 residues. CDR1 is SGHAT and CDR2 is FQNNGV in the germline V gene. CDR3: CASSLVGGVAFF. The CDR3 DNA follows: TGTGCCAGCAGCTTAGTAGGCGGCGTAGCTTTCTTT.

The chain employs TRBV10-3 and TRBJ1-1; the D gene is possibly TRBD1 (5 bases). This CDR3 is built from 13 residues. V lost 4 bases, J lost 3 bases, and 9 bases lay in between. Per the germline V gene, CDR1 is ENHRY and CDR2 is SYGVKD. CDR3 DNA: TGTGCCATCAGTGGGGGCAGTTACACTGAAGCTTTCTTT. Amino acids: CAISGGSYTEAFF.

The sample holds a few counts of this clone. The rearrangement joins TRBV11-3 to TRBJ2-3; D unresolved. The germline V and J ends were trimmed by 4 bases and 2 bases, with 7 bases remaining between them. The CDR3 is 13 residues long. Looked up from germline, CDR1 is SGHNT and CDR2 is YENEEA. The CDR3 nucleotides read TGTGCCAGCAGCTCCCCAGACACAGATACGCAGTATTTT. Translated, it gives CASSSPDTDTQYF.

This chain joins TRBV13 and TRBJ2-1; D unresolved. The CDR3 is 11 amino acids. Trimming shortened V by 10 bases and J by 9 bases, and 13 bases separated the two germline ends. The germline V gene encodes CDR1 PRHDT and CDR2 FYEKMQ (reference sequence). As DNA, the CDR3 is TGTGCCACCTCCCTGTACCGTGAGCAGTTCTTC. This encodes CATSLYREQFF.

The CDR3 DNA sequence: TGTGCCAGTAGTAACTACGACGTGGAGGCTAATGAAAAACTGTTTTTT. Its translation is CASSNYDVEANEKLFF. The chain joins TRBV19 to TRBJ1-4; D gene uncertain. This CDR3 has 16 residues. V was clipped by 4 bases and J by 3 bases, with 15 bases between them. From germline, CDR1 is LNHDA and CDR2 SQIVND (reference sequence).

The chain has TRBV6-6 and TRBJ1-1; D ambiguous. CDR3 length equals 14 residues. Between the trimmed V and J ends, which lost 3 bases and 1 base, there was a span of 9 bases. Germline V gene sequence: CDR1 MNHNY, CDR2 SVGAGI (reference sequence). This CDR3 is CASSYTAGNTEAFF. CDR3 DNA: TGTGCCAGCAGTTATACGGCAGGGAACACTGAAGCTTTCTTT.

The chain recombines TRBV7-9 with TRBJ2-5; tentatively, D is TRBD1 or TRBD2 (5 bases each). The germline V gene has CDR1 SEHNR and CDR2 FQNEAQ (reference sequence). CDR3 length: 13 amino acids. Trimming took off 5 bases at V and 2 bases at J, with 9 bases between the two ends. The CDR3 region is CASSPWGQETQYF. The CDR3 DNA follows: TGTGCCAGCAGCCCTTGGGGGCAAGAGACCCAGTACTTC.

This clone appeared a single time. This rearrangement joins TRBV19 to TRBJ2-5; D tentatively fits TRBD1 or TRBD2 (6 bases each). Germline CDR1 reads LNHDA; CDR2 reads SQIVND (reference sequence). This CDR3 has 14 residues. Deletions cut 2 bases from V and 6 bases from J, with 13 bases between. The CDR3 spells CASSIFGGQQTQYF. The CDR3 DNA reads TGTGCCAGTAGTATATTTGGGGGGCAGCAGACCCAGTACTTC.

This sequence joins TRBV27 and TRBJ2-1; 7 nucleotides agree with TRBD1. Germline V gene sequence: CDR1 MNHEY, CDR2 SMNVEV (reference sequence). Trimming cost V 8 bases and J 8 bases; bases outside gene matches: 12. CDR3 length equals 14 residues. The CDR3 bases are TGTGCCAGCTCAAGGAGAGGGGGCCGGGATGAGCAGTTCTTC. It codes for CASSRRGGRDEQFF.

The V call is TRBV4-3, the J call TRBJ1-6, with a tentative D call TRBD1 (5 bases). The CDR3 spans 17 residues. Germline V gives CDR1 LGHNA, CDR2 YSLEER. The germline V and J ends were trimmed by 0 bases and 0 bases, with 9 bases remaining between them. For the CDR3, the DNA is TGCGCCAGCAGCCAAGATGGGGCGAGCTCCTATAATTCACCCCTCCACTTT. Translation: CASSQDGASSYNSPLHF.

The V and J genes are TRBV9 and TRBJ2-7; D remains unclear. From germline, CDR1 is SGDLS and CDR2 YYNGEE. V was shortened by 0 bases and J by 2 bases, with 9 bases between the two germline ends. CDR3 length: 14 amino acids. This CDR3 reads CASSVEGLPYEQYF. The CDR3 nucleotides are TGTGCCAGCAGCGTAGAGGGTTTGCCCTACGAGCAGTACTTC.

This clone has only one observation. J is TRBJ2-5 and V is TRBV7-9; TRBD2 matches at 9 bases. CDR1 SEHNR and CDR2 FQNEAQ come from the germline V gene (reference sequence). CDR3 size: 15 residues. V lost 1 base, J lost 4 bases, and 4 bases stayed unmatched. CDR3 amino acids: CASSLGGGARETQYF. The CDR3 bases are TGTGCCAGCAGCTTAGGCGGGGGGGCCCGAGAGACCCAGTACTTC.

This chain connects TRBV10-3 to TRBJ1-2, with 8 bases lining up with TRBD1. This CDR3 region has 14 residues. The V segment lost 6 bases and the J segment 5 bases; nucleotides outside the gene matches: 8. CDR1 ENHRY and CDR2 SYGVKD come from the germline V gene. The CDR3 nucleotides read TGTGCCATCAGACACAGGGGGGGGTCTTATGGCTACACCTTC. Encoded protein: CAIRHRGGSYGYTF.

The V and J genes are TRBV15 and TRBJ2-7; 7 bases align to TRBD1. The length of the CDR3 is 14 residues. Germline V gene sequence: CDR1 LNHNV, CDR2 YYDKDF (reference sequence). V dropped 1 base and J dropped 5; count of bases not matched to a gene: 5. CDR3 nucleotides: TGTGCCACCAGCAGAGTAGGGGGCAAGCACGAGCAGTACTTC. As protein: CATSRVGGKHEQYF.

V usage is TRBV27 and J usage is TRBJ2-4, with D perhaps given as TRBD1 or TRBD2 (5 bases each). This CDR3 has 15 residues. Trimming pared 5 bases from V and 1 base from J, leaving 12 bases between. The germline CDR1 and CDR2 sequences are MNHEY and SMNVEV (reference sequence). The CDR3 spells CASSPGAIAKNIQYF. The CDR3 DNA reads TGTGCCAGCAGTCCCGGGGCAATTGCCAAAAACATTCAGTACTTC.

The J gene is TRBJ2-7, the V gene TRBV11-2; a possible D gene is TRBD2 (5 bases). V was pared by 4 bases and J by 3 bases, with 16 bases between. The CDR3 has 15 amino acids. Germline V CDR1 and CDR2: SGHAT, FQNNGV. In DNA, the CDR3 is TGTGCCAGCAGCTCCGGGGTGGGTGAAGGCTACGAGCAGTACTTC. Residues: CASSSGVGEGYEQYF. The variable domain in full, completed from reference TRBV11-2 and TRBJ2-7, reads EAGVAQSPRYKIIEKRQSVAFWCNPISGHATLYWYQQILGQGPKLLIQFQNNGVVDDSQLPKDRFSAERLKGVDSTLKIQPAKLEDSAVYLCASSSGVGEGYEQYFGPGTRLTVT.

Remarks on this clone: The identical CDR3 is also encoded by other nucleotide sequences in the sample. The chain uses TRBV19 and TRBJ2-1; unclear D gene. The CDR3 has 12 amino acids. V lost 1 base and J 7 bases, leaving 5 bases between the germline ends. Per germline, CDR1 LNHDA and CDR2 SQIVND (reference sequence). The DNA for the CDR3 is TGTGCCAGTAGTATAGGATCTAATGAGCAGTTCTTC. It specifies CASSIGSNEQFF.